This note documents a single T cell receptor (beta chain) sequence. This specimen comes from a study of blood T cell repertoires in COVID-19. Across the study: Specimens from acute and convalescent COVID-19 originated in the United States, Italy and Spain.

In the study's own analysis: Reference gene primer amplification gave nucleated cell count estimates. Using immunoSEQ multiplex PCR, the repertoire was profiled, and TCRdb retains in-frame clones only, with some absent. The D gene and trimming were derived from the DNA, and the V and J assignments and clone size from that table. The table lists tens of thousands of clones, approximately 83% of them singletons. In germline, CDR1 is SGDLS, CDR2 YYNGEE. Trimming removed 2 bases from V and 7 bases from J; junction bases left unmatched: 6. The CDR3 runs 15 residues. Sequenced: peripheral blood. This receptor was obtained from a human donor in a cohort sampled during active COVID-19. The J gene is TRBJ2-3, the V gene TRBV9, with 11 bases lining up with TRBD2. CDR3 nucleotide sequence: TGTGCCAGCAGCGTCGGGACTAGCGGCCATCATACGCAGTATTTT. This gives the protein CASSVGTSGHHTQYF.